The 10 T cell receptor beta chains presented below share a single source sample, sequenced in a study of blood T cell repertoires in COVID-19. The table came from immunoSEQ multiplex PCR; TCRdb's copy has only in-frame clones and leaves some out. The data contain under 400,000 clones, around 88% of them seen just once; the ten biggest clones take up about 1.5%. Sequences were obtained from peripheral blood. These receptors were taken from a woman younger than 45 with COVID-19, enrolled during active disease.

This sequence joins TRBV29-1 and TRBJ1-4; D may be TRBD1 (5 bases). The CDR3 spans 11 residues. V lost 6 bases, J lost 8 bases, and 10 bases lay in between. The germline CDR1 and CDR2 sequences are SQVTM and ANQGSEA. For the CDR3, the DNA is TGCAGCGTGGGGACTGGGGAAAAACTGTTTTTT. Translated, it gives CSVGTGEKLFF.

The chain uses TRBV4-1 and TRBJ2-5; 9 bases match TRBD1. From germline, CDR1 is MGHRA and CDR2 YSYEKL. After removal of 4 bases from V and 5 bases from J, the junction contained 5 bases not matched to a gene. CDR3 length: 14 amino acids. The CDR3 DNA reads as TGCGCCAGCAGCCCTGACAGGGGGGGGGAGACCCAGTACTTC. Its translation: CASSPDRGGETQYF.

This clone showed up just a few times. The V and J genes are TRBV6-5 and TRBJ1-1; the match to TRBD1 covers 8 bases. Germline V CDR1 and CDR2: MNHEY, SVGAGI. V trimming: 5 bases; J trimming: 4 bases; junction bases outside the gene matches: 3. The CDR3 contains 13 residues. CDR3 sequence: CASSRTGSTEAFF. The CDR3 coding sequence is TGTGCCAGCAGTAGGACAGGGTCCACTGAAGCTTTCTTT.

This clone has more than one count but fewer than ten. This rearrangement joins TRBV19 to TRBJ2-3; 7 positions agree with TRBD1. The CDR3 contains 15 residues. The V gene's germline CDR1 is LNHDA and CDR2 SQIVND (reference sequence). The V and J ends lost 5 bases and 4 bases, in that order; junction bases with no gene match: 9. In nucleotides, the CDR3 is TGTGCCAGTAGTCCGACAGGGAGAGGAGCAGATACGCAGTATTTT. This gives the protein CASSPTGRGADTQYF.

The rearrangement links TRBV18 to TRBJ1-2, with 9 bases fitting TRBD1. The junction had 5 bases not matched to a gene; V was cut back by 3 bases and J by 6 bases. This CDR3 has 14 amino acids. Germline loops: CDR1 KGHSH, CDR2 LQKENI. The CDR3 loop reads CASSPSRDRDGYTF. In nucleotides, the CDR3 is TGTGCCAGCTCACCCTCCCGGGACAGGGATGGCTACACCTTC. Full variable domain (remainder filled in from reference TRBV18 and TRBJ1-2): NAGVMQNPRHLVRRRGQEARLRCSPMKGHSHVYWYRQLPEEGLKFMVYLQKENIIDESGMPKERFSAEFPKEGPSILRIQQVVRGDSAAYFCASSPSRDRDGYTFGSGTRLTVV.

The V and J genes are TRBV25-1 and TRBJ1-5; 7 nucleotides align to TRBD1. The germline V gene encodes CDR1 MGHDK and CDR2 SYGVNS. Trimming cost V 6 bases and J 1 base; bases outside gene matches: 12. CDR3 size: 17 residues. CDR3: CASRGIYRGSSNQPQHF. In nucleotides, the CDR3 is TGTGCCAGCAGGGGTATCTACAGGGGTTCCAGCAATCAGCCCCAGCATTTT.

The gene calls are TRBV13 and TRBJ2-7, with TRBD1 matching 10 bases. Germline V gene lookup returns CDR1 PRHDT and CDR2 FYEKMQ (reference sequence). The CDR3 runs 15 residues. V trimming: 5 bases; J trimming: 5 bases; junction bases outside the gene matches: 9. CDR3: CASSTDRDRGNEQYF. CDR3 coding DNA: TGTGCCAGCAGCACCGACCGGGACAGGGGAAACGAGCAGTACTTC.

This chain links TRBV2 with TRBJ2-7, with a tentative D call TRBD2 (6 bases). The germline gives CDR1 SNHLY, CDR2 FYNNEI. The V gene lost 4 bases and the J gene lost 0 bases, with 10 bases spanning the gap. CDR3 length equals 14 residues. Written as DNA, the CDR3 is TGTGCCAGCAGTGTGGAGGGGAGCTCCTACGAGCAGTACGTC. Amino acid sequence: CASSVEGSSYEQYV.

The chain links TRBV11-2 to TRBJ1-2, with 10 bases that match TRBD1. CDR3 size: 14 residues. Germline V gives CDR1 SGHAT, CDR2 FQNNGV. The ends lost 6 bases at V and 5 bases at J; junction bases unmatched: 6. CDR3 amino acids: CASRKPGQGYGYTF. CDR3 nucleotide sequence: TGTGCCAGCAGGAAACCGGGACAGGGGTATGGCTACACCTTC.

The chain recombines TRBV18 with TRBJ1-2, with TRBD1 identical over 8 bases. This CDR3 is 16 amino acids long. Germline trimming cut 5 bases from V and 4 bases from J; bases unmatched to any gene: 12. The V gene's germline CDR1 is KGHSH and CDR2 LQKENI. The CDR3 loop reads CASSWDRSPLTYGYTF. In DNA, the CDR3 is TGTGCCAGCTCATGGGACAGGTCCCCCCTCACCTATGGCTACACCTTC.